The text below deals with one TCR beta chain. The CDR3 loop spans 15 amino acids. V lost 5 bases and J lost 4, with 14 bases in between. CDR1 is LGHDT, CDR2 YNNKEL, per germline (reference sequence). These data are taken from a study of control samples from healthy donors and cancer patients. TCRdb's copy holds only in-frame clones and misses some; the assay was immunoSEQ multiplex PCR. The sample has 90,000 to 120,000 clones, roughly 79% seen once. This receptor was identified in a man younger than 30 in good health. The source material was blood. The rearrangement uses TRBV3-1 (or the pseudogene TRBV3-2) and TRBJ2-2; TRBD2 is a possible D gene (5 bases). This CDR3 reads CASSVLGSGTGELFF. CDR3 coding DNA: TGTGCCAGCAGCGTCCTAGGGAGCGGCACCGGGGAGCTGTTTTTT.